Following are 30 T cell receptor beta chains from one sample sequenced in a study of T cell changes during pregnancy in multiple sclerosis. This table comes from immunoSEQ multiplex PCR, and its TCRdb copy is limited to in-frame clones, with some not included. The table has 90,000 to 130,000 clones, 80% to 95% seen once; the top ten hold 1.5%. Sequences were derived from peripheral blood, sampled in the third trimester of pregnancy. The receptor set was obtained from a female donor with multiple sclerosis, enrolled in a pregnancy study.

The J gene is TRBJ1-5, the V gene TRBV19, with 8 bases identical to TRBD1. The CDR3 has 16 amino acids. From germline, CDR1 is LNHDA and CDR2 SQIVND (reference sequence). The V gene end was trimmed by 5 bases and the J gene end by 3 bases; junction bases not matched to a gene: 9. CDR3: CASSPTGTGPNQPQHF. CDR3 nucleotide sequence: TGTGCCAGTAGTCCGACCGGGACAGGACCCAATCAGCCCCAGCATTTT.

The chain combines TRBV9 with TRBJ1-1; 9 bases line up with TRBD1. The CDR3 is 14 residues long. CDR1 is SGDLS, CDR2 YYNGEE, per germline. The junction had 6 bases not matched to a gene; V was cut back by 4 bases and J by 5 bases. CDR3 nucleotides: TGTGCCAGCAGCCCGGGGACAGGGAGGACTGAAGCTTTCTTT. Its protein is CASSPGTGRTEAFF.

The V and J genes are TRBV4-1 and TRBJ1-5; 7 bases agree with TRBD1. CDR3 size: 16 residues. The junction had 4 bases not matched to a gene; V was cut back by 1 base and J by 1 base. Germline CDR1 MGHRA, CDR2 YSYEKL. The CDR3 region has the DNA TGCGCCAGCAGCCAAGGACAGGGTACGAGCAATCAGCCCCAGCATTTT. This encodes CASSQGQGTSNQPQHF.

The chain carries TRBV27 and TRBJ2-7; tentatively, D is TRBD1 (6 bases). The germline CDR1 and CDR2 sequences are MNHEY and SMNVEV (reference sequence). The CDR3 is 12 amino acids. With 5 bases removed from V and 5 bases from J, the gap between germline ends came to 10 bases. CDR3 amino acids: CASSPRGNEQYF. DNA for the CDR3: TGTGCCAGCAGTCCAAGGGGGAACGAGCAGTACTTC.

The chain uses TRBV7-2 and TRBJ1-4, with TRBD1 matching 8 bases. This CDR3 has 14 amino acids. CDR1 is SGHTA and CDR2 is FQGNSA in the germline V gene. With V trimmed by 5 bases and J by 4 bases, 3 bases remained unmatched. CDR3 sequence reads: CASSRQGRNEKLFF. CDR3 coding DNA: TGTGCCAGCAGCCGACAGGGGCGTAATGAAAAACTGTTTTTT. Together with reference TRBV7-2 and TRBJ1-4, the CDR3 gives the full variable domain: GAGVSQSPSNKVTEKGKDVELRCDPISGHTALYWYRQSLGQGLEFLIYFQGNSAPDKSGLPSDRFSAERTGGSVSTLTIQRTQQEDSAVYLCASSRQGRNEKLFFGSGTQLSVL.

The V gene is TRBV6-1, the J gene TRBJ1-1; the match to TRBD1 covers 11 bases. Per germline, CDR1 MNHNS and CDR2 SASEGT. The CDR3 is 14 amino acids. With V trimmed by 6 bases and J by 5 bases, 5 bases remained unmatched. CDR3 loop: CASSPGQGGTEAFF. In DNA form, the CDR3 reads TGTGCCAGCAGCCCGGGACAGGGGGGAACTGAAGCTTTCTTT.

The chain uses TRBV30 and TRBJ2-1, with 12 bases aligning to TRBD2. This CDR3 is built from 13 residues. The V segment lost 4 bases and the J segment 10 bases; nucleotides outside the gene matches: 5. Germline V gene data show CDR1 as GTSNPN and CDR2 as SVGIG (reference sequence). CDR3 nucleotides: TGTGCCTGGATTCTAGCGGGAGGGGGGGAGCAGTTCTTC. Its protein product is CAWILAGGGEQFF.

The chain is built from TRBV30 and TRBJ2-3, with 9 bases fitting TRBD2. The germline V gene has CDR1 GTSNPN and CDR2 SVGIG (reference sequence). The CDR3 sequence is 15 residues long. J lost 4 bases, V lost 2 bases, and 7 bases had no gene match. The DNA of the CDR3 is TGTGCCTGGAGTAAGAGCGGGGGGTGGGCAGATACGCAGTATTTT. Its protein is CAWSKSGGWADTQYF.

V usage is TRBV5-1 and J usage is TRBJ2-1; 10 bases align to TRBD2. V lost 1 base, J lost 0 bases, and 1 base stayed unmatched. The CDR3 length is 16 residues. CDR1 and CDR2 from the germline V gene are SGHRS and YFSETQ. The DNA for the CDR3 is TGCGCCAGCAGCTTGACTAGCGGGACCTCCTACAATGAGCAGTTCTTC. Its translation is CASSLTSGTSYNEQFF.

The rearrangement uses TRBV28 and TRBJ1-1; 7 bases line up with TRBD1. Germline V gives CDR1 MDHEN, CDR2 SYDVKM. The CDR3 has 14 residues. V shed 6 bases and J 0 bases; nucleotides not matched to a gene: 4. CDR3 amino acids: CASRLTGMNTEAFF. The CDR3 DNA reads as TGTGCCAGCAGATTGACAGGGATGAACACTGAAGCTTTCTTT.

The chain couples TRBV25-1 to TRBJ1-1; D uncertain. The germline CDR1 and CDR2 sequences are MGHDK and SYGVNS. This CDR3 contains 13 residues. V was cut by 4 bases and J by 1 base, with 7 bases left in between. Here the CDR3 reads CASSASWNTEAFF. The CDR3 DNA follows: TGTGCCAGCAGTGCGAGTTGGAACACTGAAGCTTTCTTT.

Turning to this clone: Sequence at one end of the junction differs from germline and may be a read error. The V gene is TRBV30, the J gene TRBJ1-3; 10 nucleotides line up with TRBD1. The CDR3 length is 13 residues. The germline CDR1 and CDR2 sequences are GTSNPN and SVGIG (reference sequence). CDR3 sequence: CAWSVTGTGAKSF. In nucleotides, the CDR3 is TGTGCCTGGAGTGTAACCGGGACAGGGGCGAAGAGTTTT. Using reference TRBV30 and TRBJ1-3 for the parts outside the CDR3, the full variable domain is SQTIHQWPATLVQPVGSPLSLECTVEGTSNPNLYWYRQAAGRGLQLLFYSVGIGQISSEVPQNLSASRPQDRQFILSSKKLLLSDSGFYLCAWSVTGTGAKSFGEGSWLTVV.

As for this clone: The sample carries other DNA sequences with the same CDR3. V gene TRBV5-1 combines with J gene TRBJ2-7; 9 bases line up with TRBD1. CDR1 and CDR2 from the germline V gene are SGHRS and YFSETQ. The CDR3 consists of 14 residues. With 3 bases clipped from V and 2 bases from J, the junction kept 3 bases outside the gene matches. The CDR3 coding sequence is TGCGCCAGCAGCTCGGGACAGGGTGCCTACGAGCAGTACTTC. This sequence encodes CASSSGQGAYEQYF.

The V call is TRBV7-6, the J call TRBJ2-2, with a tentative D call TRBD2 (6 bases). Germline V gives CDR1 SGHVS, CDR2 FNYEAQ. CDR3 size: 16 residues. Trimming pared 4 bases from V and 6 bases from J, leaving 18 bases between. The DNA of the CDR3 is TGTGCCAGCAGCTCCCCCCGGGGGATTAGTCCCGGGGAGCTGTTTTTT. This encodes CASSSPRGISPGELFF.

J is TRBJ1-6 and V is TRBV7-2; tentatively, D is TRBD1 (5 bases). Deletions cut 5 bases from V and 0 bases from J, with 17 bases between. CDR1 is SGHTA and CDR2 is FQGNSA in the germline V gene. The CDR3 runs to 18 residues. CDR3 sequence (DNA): TGTGCCAGCAGCCGCAGGGCCGTCCAGAGCTCCTATAATTCACCCCTCCACTTT. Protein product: CASSRRAVQSSYNSPLHF.

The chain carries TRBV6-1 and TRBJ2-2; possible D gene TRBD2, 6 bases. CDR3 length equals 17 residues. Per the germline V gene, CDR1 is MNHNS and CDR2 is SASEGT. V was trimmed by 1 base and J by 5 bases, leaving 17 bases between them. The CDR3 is CASSEGSPGVRTGELFF. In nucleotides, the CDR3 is TGTGCCAGCAGTGAAGGTAGCCCGGGAGTACGAACCGGGGAGCTGTTTTTT.

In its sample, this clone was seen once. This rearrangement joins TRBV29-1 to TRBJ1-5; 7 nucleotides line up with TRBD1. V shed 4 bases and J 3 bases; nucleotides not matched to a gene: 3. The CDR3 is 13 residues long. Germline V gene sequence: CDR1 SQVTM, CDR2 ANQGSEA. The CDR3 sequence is CSVAQGINQPQHF. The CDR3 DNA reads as TGCAGCGTTGCACAGGGGATCAATCAGCCCCAGCATTTT.

The CDR3 nucleotides read TGTGCCAGCAGTACAGGGGGGGGACAGCCCCAGCATTTT. As protein: CASSTGGGQPQHF. The J gene is TRBJ1-5, the V gene TRBV28; 8 bases map to TRBD1. Trimming removed 5 bases from V and 7 bases from J; junction bases left unmatched: 4. This CDR3 contains 13 residues. Germline V gene data show CDR1 as MDHEN and CDR2 as SYDVKM.

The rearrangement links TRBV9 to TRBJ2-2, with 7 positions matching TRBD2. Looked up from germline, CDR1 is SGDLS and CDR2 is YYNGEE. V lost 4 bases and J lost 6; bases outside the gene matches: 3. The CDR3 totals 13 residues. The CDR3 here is CASSSTSAGELFF. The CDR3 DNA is TGTGCCAGCAGCTCAACTAGCGCCGGGGAGCTGTTTTTT.

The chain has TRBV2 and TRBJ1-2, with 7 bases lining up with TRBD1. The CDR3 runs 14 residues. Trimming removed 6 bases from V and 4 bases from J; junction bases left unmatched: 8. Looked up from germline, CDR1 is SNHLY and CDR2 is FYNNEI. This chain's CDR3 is CASRFTGTAYGYTF. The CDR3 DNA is TGTGCCAGCAGGTTTACCGGGACAGCCTATGGCTACACCTTC.

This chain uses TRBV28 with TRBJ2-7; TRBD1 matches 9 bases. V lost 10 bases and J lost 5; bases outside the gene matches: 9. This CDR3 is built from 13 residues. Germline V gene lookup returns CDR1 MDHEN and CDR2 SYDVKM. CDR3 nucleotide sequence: TGTGCCATCCGGGGGACAGGGAATAACGAGCAGTACTTC. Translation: CAIRGTGNNEQYF.

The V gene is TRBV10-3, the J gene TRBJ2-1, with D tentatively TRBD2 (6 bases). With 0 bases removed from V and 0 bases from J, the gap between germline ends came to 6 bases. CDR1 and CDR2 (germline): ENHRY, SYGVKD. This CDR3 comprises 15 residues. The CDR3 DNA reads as TGTGCCATCAGTGAGTCGCGGGGCTCCTACAATGAGCAGTTCTTC. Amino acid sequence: CAISESRGSYNEQFF.

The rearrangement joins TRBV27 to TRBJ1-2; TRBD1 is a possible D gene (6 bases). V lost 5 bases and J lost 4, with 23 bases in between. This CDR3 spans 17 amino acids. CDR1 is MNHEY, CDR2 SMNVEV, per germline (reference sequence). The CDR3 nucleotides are TGTGCCAGCAGTAAACAGGGTGGTGCCGGAGGTGGCTATGGCTACACCTTC. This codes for CASSKQGGAGGGYGYTF.

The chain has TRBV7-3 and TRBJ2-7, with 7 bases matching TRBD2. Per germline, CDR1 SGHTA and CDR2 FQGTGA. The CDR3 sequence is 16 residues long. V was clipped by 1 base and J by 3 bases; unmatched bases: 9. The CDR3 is CASSLNRLAGSYEQYF. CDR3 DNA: TGTGCCAGCAGCTTAAATAGACTAGCTGGTAGCTACGAGCAGTACTTC.

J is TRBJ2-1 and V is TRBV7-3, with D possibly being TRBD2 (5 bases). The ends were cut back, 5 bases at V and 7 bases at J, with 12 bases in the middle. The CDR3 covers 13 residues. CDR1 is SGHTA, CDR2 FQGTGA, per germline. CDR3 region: CASSPGRENEQFF. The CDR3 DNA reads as TGTGCCAGCAGCCCTGGACGGGAAAATGAGCAGTTCTTC.

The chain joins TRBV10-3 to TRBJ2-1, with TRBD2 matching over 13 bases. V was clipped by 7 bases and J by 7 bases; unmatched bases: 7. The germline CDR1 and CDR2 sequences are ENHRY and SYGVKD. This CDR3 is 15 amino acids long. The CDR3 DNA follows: TGTGCCATCACCCAGACTAGCGGGGGGCCGAATGAGCAGTTCTTC. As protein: CAITQTSGGPNEQFF.

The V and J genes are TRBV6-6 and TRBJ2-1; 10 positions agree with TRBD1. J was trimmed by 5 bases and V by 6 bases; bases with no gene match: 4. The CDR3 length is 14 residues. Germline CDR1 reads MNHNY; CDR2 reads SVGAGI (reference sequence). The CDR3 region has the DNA TGTGCCAGCAGGGGACAGGGGTTCAACAATGAGCAGTTCTTC. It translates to CASRGQGFNNEQFF.

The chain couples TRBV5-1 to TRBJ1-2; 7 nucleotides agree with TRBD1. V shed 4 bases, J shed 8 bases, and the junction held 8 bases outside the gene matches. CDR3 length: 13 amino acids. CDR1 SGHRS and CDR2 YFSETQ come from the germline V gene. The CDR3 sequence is CASSRDSLQGYTF. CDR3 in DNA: TGCGCCAGCAGCCGGGACAGCCTTCAGGGCTACACCTTC. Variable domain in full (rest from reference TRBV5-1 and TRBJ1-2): KAGVTQTPRYLIKTRGQQVTLSCSPISGHRSVSWYQQTPGQGLQFLFEYFSETQRNKGNFPGRFSGRQFSNSRSEMNVSTLELGDSALYLCASSRDSLQGYTFGSGTRLTVV.

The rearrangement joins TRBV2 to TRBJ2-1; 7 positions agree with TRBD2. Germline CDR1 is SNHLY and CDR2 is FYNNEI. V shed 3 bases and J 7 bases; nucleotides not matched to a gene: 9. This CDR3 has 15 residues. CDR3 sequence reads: CASSEVGGPHNEQFF. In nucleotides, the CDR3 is TGTGCCAGCAGTGAGGTGGGAGGGCCTCATAATGAGCAGTTCTTC.

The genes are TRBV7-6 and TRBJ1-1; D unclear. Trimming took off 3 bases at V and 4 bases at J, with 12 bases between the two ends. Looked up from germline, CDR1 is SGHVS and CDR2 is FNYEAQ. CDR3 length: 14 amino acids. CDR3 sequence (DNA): TGTGCCAGCAGCTTGGAGGACGGAGCCACTGAAGCTTTCTTT. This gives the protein CASSLEDGATEAFF.